This TCR beta chain was recovered during a study of response to subunit inactivated influenza vaccine. Whole-study results and caveats: Every seasonal influenza vaccination brings in few new T cells, the authors suggested.

A note on this clonotype: The antigen remains undetermined.

One entry per CDR3 protein results from TCRdb running MiXCR on the RT-PCR reads. This table holds under 200,000 distinct CDR3 sequences, roughly a tenth found once. V lost 0 bases and J lost 1, with 12 bases in between. Germline CDR1 and CDR2: DFQATT and SNEGSKA (reference sequence). CDR3 size: 15 residues. This specimen was CD8+ T cells sorted from PBMCs, taken 23 to 25 months after vaccination. This clonotype was sampled from a man in his fifties or sixties who received an inactivated influenza vaccine. The rearrangement uses TRBV20-1 and TRBJ1-2, with a possible D match to TRBD1 (5 bases). The CDR3 DNA sequence: TGCAGTGCTAGAGACTCAGGACACCATAACTATGGCTACACCTTC. This sequence encodes CSARDSGHHNYGYTF.